A selection of T cell receptor beta chains follows, all from one sample in a study of chronic HIV infection and antiretroviral therapy. TCRdb reprocessed the 5' RACE reads via MiXCR and lists one record per CDR3 protein. Here the sample spans approximately 40,000 distinct CDR3 sequences, approximately 7.4% being singletons. The specimen sequenced was peripheral blood. These receptors originate from an adult who had HIV and had not received antiretroviral therapy, or was an uninfected healthy control (not recorded which). CDR3s include the opening cysteine and the closing phenylalanine or tryptophan. D genes are given only for firm matches. The size entry is marked missing in some rows and otherwise reads once, few, many or a size class.

V	size	D	J	CDR3	DNA
TRBV29-1	many	NA	TRBJ1-1	CSVDRASFGTEAFF	TGCAGCGTTGATAGGGCTTCGTTTGGAACTGAAGCTTTCTTT
TRBV29-1	NA	TRBD1	TRBJ2-2	CSVGQGDTGELFF	TGCAGCGTTGGACAGGGGGACACCGGGGAGCTGTTTTTT
TRBV29-1	many	NA	TRBJ2-3	CSVEDRGRDTQYF	TGCAGCGTTGAAGATAGAGGGAGAGATACGCAGTATTTT
TRBV27	few	NA	TRBJ2-1	CASKDGNEQFF	TGTGCCAGCAAGGACGGCAATGAGCAGTTCTTC
TRBV15	NA	NA	TRBJ2-3	CATSRDLGDTQYF	TGTGCCACCAGCAGAGATCTGGGGGATACGCAGTATTTT
TRBV12-3/TRBV12-4	many	NA	TRBJ2-5	CASSLAGFAETQYF	TGTGCCAGCAGTTTAGCAGGGTTCGCAGAGACCCAGTACTTC
TRBV28	many	TRBD1	TRBJ2-5	CASSYRGEETQYF	TGTGCCAGCAGTTACAGGGGAGAAGAGACCCAGTACTTC
TRBV9	NA	NA	TRBJ2-1	CASSVGGIETVYNEQFF	TGTGCCAGCAGCGTAGGCGGGATCGAGACTGTTTACAATGAGCAGTTCTTC
TRBV5-1	few	NA	TRBJ2-4	CASSIGTENIQYF	TGCGCCAGCAGCATAGGGACGGAAAACATTCAGTACTTC
TRBV28	many	TRBD2	TRBJ2-7	CASSLAGPYEQYF	TGTGCCAGCAGTCTAGCGGGGCCCTACGAGCAGTACTTC
TRBV5-1	NA	TRBD2	TRBJ2-7	CASSYAGTSGSYEQYF	TGCGCCAGCAGTTATGCCGGGACTAGCGGCTCCTACGAGCAGTACTTC
TRBV28	few	TRBD2	TRBJ2-3	CASRGLAGAADTQYF	TGTGCCAGCAGGGGTCTAGCGGGAGCGGCAGATACGCAGTATTTT
TRBV20-1	many	TRBD2	TRBJ2-5	CSALSGDFQETQYF	TGCAGTGCTCTTAGCGGGGACTTCCAAGAGACCCAGTACTTC
TRBV27	NA	NA	TRBJ2-3	CASSLFDKTDTQYF	TGTGCCAGCAGTTTATTTGACAAGACAGATACGCAGTATTTT
TRBV6-2/TRBV6-3	NA	NA	TRBJ2-7	CASSYRRYTPSYEQYF	TGTGCCAGCAGTTACCGGAGGTACACCCCGTCCTACGAGCAGTACTTC
TRBV6-1	many	NA	TRBJ2-1	CASSEEVSFYNEQFF	TGTGCCAGCAGTGAAGAGGTTAGTTTCTACAATGAGCAGTTCTTC
TRBV28	many	TRBD1	TRBJ1-6	CASSFGQASNYNSPLHF	TGTGCCAGCAGTTTCGGACAGGCCTCAAATTATAATTCACCCCTCCACTTT
TRBV7-2	NA	TRBD2	TRBJ2-7	CASSASGLSSYEQYF	TGTGCCAGCAGCGCTAGCGGGTTGAGCTCCTACGAGCAGTACTTC
TRBV7-2	NA	TRBD1	TRBJ2-5	CASSPGGAETQYF	TGTGCCAGCAGCCCAGGGGGCGCGGAGACCCAGTACTTC
TRBV15	NA	NA	TRBJ2-3	CATSRESYTQYF	TGTGCCACCAGCAGAGAATCCTATACGCAGTATTTT
TRBV28	NA	NA	TRBJ1-1	CASSTDRTEAFF	TGTGCCAGCAGCACAGATAGGACTGAAGCTTTCTTT
TRBV24-1	few	TRBD1	TRBJ2-7	CATAPGTGGWEQYF	TGTGCCACCGCCCCCGGGACAGGTGGTTGGGAGCAGTACTTC
TRBV29-1	NA	TRBD2	TRBJ2-5	CSVLTVLAGEGETQYF	TGCAGCGTCCTAACGGTACTAGCGGGAGAAGGTGAGACCCAGTACTTC
TRBV2	medium-sized	TRBD2	TRBJ2-2	CASKRTSGRHGELFF	TGTGCCAGCAAAAGGACTAGCGGGCGGCACGGGGAGCTGTTTTTT
TRBV20-1	NA	NA	TRBJ1-4	CSARDGGEYEKLFF	TGCAGTGCTAGAGATGGGGGGGAATACGAAAAACTGTTTTTT
TRBV2	NA	NA	TRBJ1-3	CASSAPGLLNTIYF	TGTGCCAGCAGTGCGCCGGGACTCCTGAACACCATATATTTT
TRBV5-1	NA	NA	TRBJ1-2	CASSAGANYGYTF	TGCGCCAGCAGTGCCGGGGCGAACTATGGCTACACCTTC
TRBV29-1	many	TRBD1	TRBJ2-3	CSGIIYQGAADTQYF	TGCAGCGGGATCATCTACCAGGGGGCGGCAGATACGCAGTATTTT
TRBV2	few	NA	TRBJ2-7	CASKWGPYEQYF	TGTGCCAGCAAGTGGGGACCCTACGAGCAGTACTTC
TRBV4-1	few	TRBD1	TRBJ2-7	CASSQANPGQGAYEQYF	TGCGCCAGCAGCCAAGCCAACCCGGGACAGGGCGCCTACGAGCAGTACTTC
TRBV11-1	few	TRBD2	TRBJ2-1	CASSPPTSGSYFEQFF	TGTGCCAGCAGCCCCCCCACTAGCGGGAGTTATTTTGAGCAGTTCTTC
TRBV29-1	many	NA	TRBJ2-3	CSAGVADTQYF	TGCAGCGCAGGGGTTGCAGATACGCAGTATTTT
TRBV28	few	NA	TRBJ1-6	CASSYSDWSPLHF	TGTGCCAGCAGTTACTCTGACTGGTCACCCCTCCACTTT
TRBV7-9	NA	TRBD1	TRBJ1-2	CASSLVQGDYGYTF	TGTGCCAGCAGCTTAGTTCAGGGGGACTATGGCTACACCTTC
TRBV29-1	few	TRBD1	TRBJ2-4	CSVRTGGNIQYF	TGCAGCGTGAGGACAGGGGGAAACATTCAGTACTTC
TRBV28	few	NA	TRBJ2-4	CASSSTGTRLAKNIQYF	TGTGCCAGCAGTTCAACTGGTACCAGGCTAGCCAAAAACATTCAGTACTTC
TRBV11-2	many	TRBD2	TRBJ2-5	CASWGGTSGSETQYF	TGTGCCAGCTGGGGGGGGACTAGCGGGTCGGAGACCCAGTACTTC